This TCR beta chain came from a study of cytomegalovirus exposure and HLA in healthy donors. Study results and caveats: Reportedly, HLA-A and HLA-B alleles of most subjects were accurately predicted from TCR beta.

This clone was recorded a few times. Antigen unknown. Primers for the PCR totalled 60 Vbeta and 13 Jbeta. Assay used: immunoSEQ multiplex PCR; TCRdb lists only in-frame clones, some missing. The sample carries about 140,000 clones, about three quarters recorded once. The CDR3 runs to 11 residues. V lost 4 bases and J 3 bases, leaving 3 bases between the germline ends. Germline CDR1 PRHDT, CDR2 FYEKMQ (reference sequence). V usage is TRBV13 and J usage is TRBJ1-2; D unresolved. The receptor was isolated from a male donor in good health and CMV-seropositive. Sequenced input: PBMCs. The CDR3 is CASSSDYGYTF. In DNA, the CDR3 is TGTGCCAGCAGCTCTGACTATGGCTACACCTTC.